This T cell receptor beta chain is drawn from a study of T-cell memory formation after mild COVID-19. The CDR3 spans 12 residues. Per the germline V gene, CDR1 is DFQATT and CDR2 is SNEGSKA (reference sequence). V was pared by 0 bases and J by 7 bases, with 6 bases between. Using its own MiXCR run on the 5' RACE reads, TCRdb lists one record per CDR3 protein. This table holds roughly 110,000 distinct CDR3 sequences, around 15% found once. In this sample, this clonotype turned up a few times. The rearrangement uses TRBV20-1 and TRBJ2-2; D possibly corresponds to TRBD1 (6 bases). The TCR was taken from an adult woman who had mild COVID-19 (a few samples of this study predate the infection). Cell type and time point are not known. Sample: PBMCs or a T cell subset sorted from them (not recorded which). The CDR3: CSAREGGGELFF. The CDR3 coding sequence is TGCAGTGCTAGAGAAGGGGGCGGGGAGCTGTTTTTT.